These 19 T cell receptor beta chains came from one sample sequenced in a study of T-cell memory formation after mild COVID-19. TCRdb reprocessed the 5' RACE reads with MiXCR, giving one entry per CDR3 protein. The top ten hold approximately 15% of the sample, which has hundreds of thousands of distinct CDR3 sequences, around 27% seen once. The sequenced sample consisted of PBMCs or a T cell subset sorted from them (not recorded which). The receptors come from an adult woman who had mild COVID-19 (a few samples of this study predate the infection). Cell type and time point are not known.

As for this clonotype: An end of the junction does not agree with germline; a read error may underlie this. The chain couples TRBV14 to TRBJ2-4; the D is unclear. CDR1 is SGHDN, CDR2 FVKESK, per germline. This CDR3 has 15 amino acids. This CDR3 reads CANSLSVMAKNIQYF. The CDR3 nucleotides read TGTGCCAACAGCCTGAGTGTAATGGCCAAAAACATTCAGTACTTC.

The chain carries TRBV6-5 and TRBJ2-5; D is unresolved. Trimming shortened V by 0 bases and J by 4 bases, and 6 bases separated the two germline ends. In germline, CDR1 is MNHEY, CDR2 SVGAGI. The CDR3 totals 13 residues. Here the CDR3 reads CASSYSWGETQYF. CDR3 sequence (DNA): TGTGCCAGCAGTTACTCGTGGGGAGAGACCCAGTACTTC.

The chain is built from TRBV7-3 and TRBJ2-5; D may be TRBD1 (6 bases). The germline V gene has CDR1 SGHTA and CDR2 FQGTGA. This CDR3 has 13 residues. The germline V and J ends were trimmed by 7 bases and 5 bases, with 14 bases remaining between them. CDR3 nucleotides: TGTGCCAGCACCCTCCAGGGGCGGGAGACCCAGTACTTC. It encodes CASTLQGRETQYF.

The gene calls are TRBV9 and TRBJ2-7; 15 bases align to TRBD2. V lost 2 bases to trimming and J lost 6 bases; unmatched junction nucleotides: 6. In germline, CDR1 is SGDLS, CDR2 YYNGEE. CDR3 size: 16 residues. CDR3 sequence: CASSVGLAGGDGEQYF. CDR3 DNA sequence: TGTGCCAGCAGCGTCGGACTAGCGGGAGGGGATGGCGAGCAGTACTTC.

This clonotype was detected only a few times. The chain employs TRBV19 and TRBJ2-7; D gene unclear. Germline V gives CDR1 LNHDA, CDR2 SQIVND (reference sequence). This CDR3 contains 14 residues. The V end lost 4 bases, the J end lost 2 bases, and 12 bases lay between the germline ends. This chain's CDR3 is CASSKLVLPYEQYF. DNA for the CDR3: TGTGCCAGTAGTAAATTGGTCCTCCCCTACGAGCAGTACTTC.

The V gene is TRBV5-6, the J gene TRBJ2-7; 10 bases map to TRBD1. Germline V lookup: CDR1 SGHDT, CDR2 YYEEEE. V lost 3 bases to trimming and J lost 3 bases; unmatched junction nucleotides: 3. The CDR3 totals 14 residues. In DNA form, the CDR3 reads TGTGCCAGCAGCTGGGGGACAGGGGTCTACGAGCAGTACTTC. Encoded protein: CASSWGTGVYEQYF.

The chain has TRBV5-6 and TRBJ2-7, with D maybe TRBD2 (6 bases). From germline, CDR1 is SGHDT and CDR2 YYEEEE. CDR3 size: 13 residues. V was trimmed by 4 bases and J by 5 bases, leaving 13 bases between them. CDR3 region: CASSPGTVNEQYF. The DNA for the CDR3 is TGTGCCAGCAGCCCTGGGACTGTCAACGAGCAGTACTTC.

The chain joins TRBV27 to TRBJ1-1; 8 bases line up with TRBD1. J was trimmed by 5 bases and V by 4 bases; bases with no gene match: 3. CDR3 length equals 13 residues. Germline V gene data show CDR1 as MNHEY and CDR2 as SMNVEV (reference sequence). The CDR3 nucleotides read TGTGCCAGCAGTTCCAGGGGGCTTACTGAAGCTTTCTTT. This translates into CASSSRGLTEAFF.

Only a few counts were recorded for this clonotype. The V and J genes are TRBV7-6 and TRBJ2-7; possibly TRBD1 or TRBD2 for D (5 bases each). Germline V gene lookup returns CDR1 SGHVS and CDR2 FNYEAQ. Trimming stripped 1 base from V and 3 bases from J, with 19 bases between. CDR3 length: 17 residues. The CDR3 region has the DNA TGTGCCAGCAGCTTAGTCTGGTTCGGAACAGGACTCTACGAGCAGTACTTC. Its protein product is CASSLVWFGTGLYEQYF. Complete variable domain (other parts from reference TRBV7-6 and TRBJ2-7): GAGVSQSPRYKVTKRGQDVALRCDPISGHVSLYWYRQALGQGPEFLTYFNYEAQQDKSGLPNDRFSAERPEGSISTLTIQRTEQRDSAMYRCASSLVWFGTGLYEQYFGPGTRLTVT.

A few counts support this clonotype. The genes are TRBV4-1 and TRBJ2-7; D call uncertain. CDR3 length equals 14 residues. Germline CDR1 reads MGHRA; CDR2 reads YSYEKL. V lost 3 bases, J lost 6 bases, and 15 bases lay in between. The CDR3 nucleotides read TGCGCCAGCAGCCATAACAGTGAGAGGTCCGAGCAGTACTTC. Encoded protein: CASSHNSERSEQYF.

The chain uses TRBV11-1 and TRBJ2-5, with 8 bases aligning to TRBD2. Unmatched junction bases numbered 8, after V lost 0 bases and J lost 5 bases. CDR1 is SGHAT and CDR2 is FQDESV in the germline V gene (reference sequence). This CDR3 comprises 16 residues. The CDR3 spells CASSLAYREGRETQYF. For the CDR3, the DNA is TGTGCCAGCAGCTTAGCGTACCGGGAGGGCCGGGAGACCCAGTACTTC. The full variable domain, in which reference TRBV11-1 and TRBJ2-5 provide the parts outside the CDR3, is EAEVAQSPRYKITEKSQAVAFWCDPISGHATLYWYRQILGQGPELLVQFQDESVVDDSQLPKDRFSAERLKGVDSTLKIQPAELGDSAMYLCASSLAYREGRETQYFGPGTRLLVL.

This clonotype was observed a handful of times. This chain uses TRBV5-1 with TRBJ1-1, with D unclear. Germline V gene data show CDR1 as SGHRS and CDR2 as YFSETQ. Trimming removed 0 bases from V and 5 bases from J, with 17 bases in between. The CDR3 is 16 amino acids. CDR3 nucleotide sequence: TGCGCCAGCAGCTTGGATCTAGGGCCTGGGAAGACTGAAGCTTTCTTT. Its protein is CASSLDLGPGKTEAFF. Supplemented by reference TRBV5-1 and TRBJ1-1, the full variable domain reads KAGVTQTPRYLIKTRGQQVTLSCSPISGHRSVSWYQQTPGQGLQFLFEYFSETQRNKGNFPGRFSGRQFSNSRSEMNVSTLELGDSALYLCASSLDLGPGKTEAFFGQGTRLTVV.

Ten or more counts support this clonotype. The chain links TRBV5-1 to TRBJ2-1, with TRBD1 identical over 7 bases. The CDR3 consists of 15 residues. Trimming took 4 bases from V and 0 from J; bases not matched to a gene: 4. Germline loops: CDR1 SGHRS, CDR2 YFSETQ. The CDR3 DNA is TGCGCCAGCAGCAGGGACAGTCTCTCCTACAATGAGCAGTTCTTC. It codes for CASSRDSLSYNEQFF.

This clonotype appeared a few times. The genes are TRBV12-3 or TRBV12-4 and TRBJ2-2; D is unresolved. V was clipped by 6 bases and J by 2 bases, with 19 bases between them. This CDR3 has 17 amino acids. In DNA form, the CDR3 reads TGTGCCAGCAGAAGGACCGAGAAGTTACCTAACACCGGGGAGCTGTTTTTT. Its translation: CASRRTEKLPNTGELFF.

The rearrangement joins TRBV3-1 to TRBJ2-2; possible D gene TRBD2, 5 bases. CDR3 length: 13 amino acids. V shed 1 base and J shed 7 bases, with 7 bases lying between them. From germline, CDR1 is LGHDT and CDR2 YNNKEL (reference sequence). The CDR3 spells CASSQGSGGELFF. The CDR3, as DNA: TGTGCCAGCAGCCAAGGGAGCGGCGGGGAGCTGTTTTTT.

The chain combines TRBV7-8 with TRBJ2-6; TRBD2 matches at 9 bases. This CDR3 contains 19 residues. Germline lookup yields CDR1 SGHVS and CDR2 FQNEAQ. Trimming took 1 base from V and 4 from J; bases not matched to a gene: 11. The CDR3 region has the DNA TGTGCCAGCAGCTTAGTACCGCGGGGGGGCACGGGAGGGGCCAACGTCCTGACTTTC. Translation: CASSLVPRGGTGGANVLTF.

This clonotype was seen a few times. The chain joins TRBV7-2 to TRBJ2-2, with TRBD2 matching 10 bases. Per germline, CDR1 SGHTA and CDR2 FQGNSA. J lost 10 bases, V lost 0 bases, and 11 bases had no gene match. The CDR3 loop spans 17 amino acids. CDR3 region: CASSLAELAGVVLELFF. The DNA of the CDR3 is TGTGCCAGCAGCTTAGCGGAGCTAGCGGGAGTGGTATTGGAGCTGTTTTTT.

The rearrangement joins TRBV5-1 to TRBJ2-7, with 11 bases identical to TRBD2. This CDR3 comprises 15 residues. V lost 3 bases, J lost 3 bases, and 5 bases stayed unmatched. CDR1 is SGHRS, CDR2 YFSETQ, per germline. CDR3 coding DNA: TGCGCCAGCAGCTCCGGGACTAGCGGACTCTACGAGCAGTACTTC. It encodes CASSSGTSGLYEQYF.

The gene calls are TRBV5-1 and TRBJ1-1; TRBD1 matches 8 bases. There are 15 residues in the CDR3. The junction had 7 bases not matched to a gene; V was cut back by 0 bases and J by 6 bases. Germline assignment: CDR1 SGHRS and CDR2 YFSETQ. This chain's CDR3 is CASSLALTGDSEAFF. For the CDR3, the DNA is TGCGCCAGCAGCTTGGCTCTGACAGGGGACTCTGAAGCTTTCTTT.